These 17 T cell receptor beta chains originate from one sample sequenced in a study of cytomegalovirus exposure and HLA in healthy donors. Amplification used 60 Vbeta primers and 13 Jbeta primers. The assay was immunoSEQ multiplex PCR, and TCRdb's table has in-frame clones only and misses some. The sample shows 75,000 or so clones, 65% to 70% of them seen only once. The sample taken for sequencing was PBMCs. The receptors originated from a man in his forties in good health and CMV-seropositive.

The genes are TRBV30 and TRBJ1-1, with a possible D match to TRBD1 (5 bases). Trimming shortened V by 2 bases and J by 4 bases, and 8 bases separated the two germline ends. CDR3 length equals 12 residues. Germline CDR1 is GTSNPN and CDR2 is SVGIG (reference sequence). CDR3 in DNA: TGTGCCTGGAGTCGGGGGACCACTGAAGCTTTCTTT. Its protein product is CAWSRGTTEAFF.

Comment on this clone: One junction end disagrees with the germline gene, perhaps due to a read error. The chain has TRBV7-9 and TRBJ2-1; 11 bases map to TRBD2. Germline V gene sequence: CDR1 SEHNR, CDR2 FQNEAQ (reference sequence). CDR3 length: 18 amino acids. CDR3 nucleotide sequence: TGTACCAGCAGCTCGGCGGCGCTAGCGGGGGGACTCTACAATGAGCAGTTCTTC. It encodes CTSSSAALAGGLYNEQFF.

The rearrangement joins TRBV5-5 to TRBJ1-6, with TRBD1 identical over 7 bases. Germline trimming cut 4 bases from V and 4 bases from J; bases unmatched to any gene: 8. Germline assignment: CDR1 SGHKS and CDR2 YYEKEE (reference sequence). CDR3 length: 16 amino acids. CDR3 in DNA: TGTGCCAGCAGCCGCCCAACAGGGGTGTATAATTCACCCCTCCACTTT. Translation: CASSRPTGVYNSPLHF.

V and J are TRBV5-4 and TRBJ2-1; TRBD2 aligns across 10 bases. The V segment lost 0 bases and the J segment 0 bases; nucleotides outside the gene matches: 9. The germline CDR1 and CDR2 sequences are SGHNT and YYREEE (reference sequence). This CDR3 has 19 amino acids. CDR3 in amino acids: CASSLGFLAGESSYNEQFF. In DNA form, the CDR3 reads TGTGCCAGCAGCTTGGGATTTCTAGCGGGGGAGAGCTCCTACAATGAGCAGTTCTTC. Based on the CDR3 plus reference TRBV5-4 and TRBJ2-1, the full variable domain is ETGVTQSPTHLIKTRGQQVTLRCSSQSGHNTVSWYQQALGQGPQFIFQYYREEENGRGNFPPRFSGLQFPNYSSELNVNALELDDSALYLCASSLGFLAGESSYNEQFFGPGTRLTVL.

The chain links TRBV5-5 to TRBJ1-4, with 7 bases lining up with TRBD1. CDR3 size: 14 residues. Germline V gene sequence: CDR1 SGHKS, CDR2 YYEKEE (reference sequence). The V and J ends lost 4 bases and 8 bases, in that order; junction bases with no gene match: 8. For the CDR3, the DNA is TGTGCCAGCAGCAGGGACAGTGCGAAAGAAAAACTGTTTTTT. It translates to CASSRDSAKEKLFF.

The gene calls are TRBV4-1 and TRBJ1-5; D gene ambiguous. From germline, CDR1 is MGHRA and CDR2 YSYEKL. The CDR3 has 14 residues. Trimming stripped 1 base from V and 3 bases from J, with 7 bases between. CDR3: CASSQGGNNQPQHF. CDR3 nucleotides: TGCGCCAGCAGCCAAGGAGGGAACAATCAGCCCCAGCATTTT.

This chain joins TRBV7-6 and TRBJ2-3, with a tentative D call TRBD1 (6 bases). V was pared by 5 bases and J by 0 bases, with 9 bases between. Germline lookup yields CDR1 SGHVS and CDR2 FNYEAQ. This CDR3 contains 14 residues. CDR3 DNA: TGTGCCAGCAGCGTACAGGGAAGCACAGATACGCAGTATTTT. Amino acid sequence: CASSVQGSTDTQYF.

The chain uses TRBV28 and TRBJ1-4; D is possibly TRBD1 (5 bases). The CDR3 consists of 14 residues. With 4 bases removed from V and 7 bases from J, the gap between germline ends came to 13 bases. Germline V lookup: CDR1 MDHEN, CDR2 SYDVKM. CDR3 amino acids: CASSSTRVFEKLFF. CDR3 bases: TGTGCCAGCAGTTCCACCAGGGTCTTTGAAAAACTGTTTTTT.

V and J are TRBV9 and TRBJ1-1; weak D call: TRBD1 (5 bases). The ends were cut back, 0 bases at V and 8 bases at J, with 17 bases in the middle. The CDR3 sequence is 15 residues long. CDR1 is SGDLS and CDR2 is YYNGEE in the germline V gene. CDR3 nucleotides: TGTGCCAGCAGCGTAGGAAGGATCATTGGACAAGAAGCTTTCTTT. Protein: CASSVGRIIGQEAFF.

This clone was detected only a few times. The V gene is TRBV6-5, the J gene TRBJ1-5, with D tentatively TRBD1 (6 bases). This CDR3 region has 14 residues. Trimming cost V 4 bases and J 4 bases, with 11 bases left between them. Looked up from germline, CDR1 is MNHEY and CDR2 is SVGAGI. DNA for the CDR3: TGTGCCAGCAGTTCCGGGACAACGAATCAGCCCCAGCATTTT. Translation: CASSSGTTNQPQHF.

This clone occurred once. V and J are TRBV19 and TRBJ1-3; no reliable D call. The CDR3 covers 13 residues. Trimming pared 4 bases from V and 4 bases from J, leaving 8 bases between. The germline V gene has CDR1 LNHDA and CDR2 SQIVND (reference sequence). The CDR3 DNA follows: TGTGCCAGTAGTAGCGCGAGAGGAAACACCATATATTTT. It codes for CASSSARGNTIYF.

The CDR3 region has the DNA TGTGCCAGCAGCTTTTCCACGACAGGGTCAGAGACCCAGTACTTC. Protein: CASSFSTTGSETQYF. The V gene is TRBV11-1, the J gene TRBJ2-5, with 7 nucleotides matching TRBD1. This CDR3 has 15 residues. Per the germline V gene, CDR1 is SGHAT and CDR2 is FQDESV (reference sequence). Trimming took 3 bases from V and 4 from J; bases not matched to a gene: 8.

CDR3 DNA sequence: TGCGCCAGCAGCTCCCGGACAGGGGACACCGGGGAGCTGTTTTTT. Amino acid sequence: CASSSRTGDTGELFF. This sequence joins TRBV5-1 and TRBJ2-2, with 9 bases that match TRBD1. Trimming at V came to 3 bases and at J to 3 bases, leaving 3 bases not matched to a gene. Per germline, CDR1 SGHRS and CDR2 YFSETQ. CDR3 length: 15 amino acids.

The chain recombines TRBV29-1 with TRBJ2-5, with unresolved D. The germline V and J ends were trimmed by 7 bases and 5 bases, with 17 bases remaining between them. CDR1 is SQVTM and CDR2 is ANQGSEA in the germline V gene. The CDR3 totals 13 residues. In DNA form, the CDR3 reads TGCAGCGGCCGAGACGGAGTTGGCGAGACCCAGTACTTC. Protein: CSGRDGVGETQYF.

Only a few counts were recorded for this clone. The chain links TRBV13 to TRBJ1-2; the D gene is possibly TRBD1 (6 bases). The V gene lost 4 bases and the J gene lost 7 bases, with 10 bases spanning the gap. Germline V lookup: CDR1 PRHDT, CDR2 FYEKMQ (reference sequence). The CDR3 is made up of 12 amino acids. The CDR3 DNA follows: TGTGCCAGCAGCTACAGGGCGCGTGGCTACACCTTC. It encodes CASSYRARGYTF.

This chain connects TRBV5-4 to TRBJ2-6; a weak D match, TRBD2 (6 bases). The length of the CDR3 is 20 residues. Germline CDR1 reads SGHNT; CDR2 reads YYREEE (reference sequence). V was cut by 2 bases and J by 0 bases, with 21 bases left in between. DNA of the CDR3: TGTGCCAGCAGCTTAGGCTTCGGACGGGAGAAGAGCTCTGGGGCCAACGTCCTGACTTTC. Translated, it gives CASSLGFGREKSSGANVLTF.

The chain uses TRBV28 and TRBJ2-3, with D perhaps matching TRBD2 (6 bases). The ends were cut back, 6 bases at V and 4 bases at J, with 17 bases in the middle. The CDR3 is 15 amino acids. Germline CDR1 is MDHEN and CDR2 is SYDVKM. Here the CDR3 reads CASRISGLGPDTQYF. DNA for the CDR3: TGTGCCAGCAGAATTAGCGGACTGGGGCCAGATACGCAGTATTTT.